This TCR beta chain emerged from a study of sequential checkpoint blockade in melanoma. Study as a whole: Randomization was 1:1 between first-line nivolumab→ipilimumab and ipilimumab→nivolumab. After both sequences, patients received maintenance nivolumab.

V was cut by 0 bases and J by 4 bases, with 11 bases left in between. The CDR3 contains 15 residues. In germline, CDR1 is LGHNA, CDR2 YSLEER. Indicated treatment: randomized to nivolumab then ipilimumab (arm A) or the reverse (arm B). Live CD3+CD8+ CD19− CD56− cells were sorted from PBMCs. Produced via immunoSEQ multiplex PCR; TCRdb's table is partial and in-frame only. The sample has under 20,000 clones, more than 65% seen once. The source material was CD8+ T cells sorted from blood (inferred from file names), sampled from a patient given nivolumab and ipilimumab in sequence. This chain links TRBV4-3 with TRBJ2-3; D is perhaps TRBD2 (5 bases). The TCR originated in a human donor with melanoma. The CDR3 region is CASSQDSTAADTQYF. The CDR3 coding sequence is TGCGCCAGCAGCCAAGATTCCACAGCGGCAGATACGCAGTATTTT.